The 15 T cell receptor beta chains listed next were all sequenced from one sample in a study of molecular identifiers for immune sequencing clone quantification. TCRdb recomputed calls from the PCR reads with MiXCR, one row per CDR3 protein. This sample yields 600,000 to 650,000 distinct CDR3 sequences, of which about 20% are seen a single time; around 0.9% belongs to the top ten. Specimen: naive CD8+ T cells from blood, with Jurkat cell RNA spiked in. The subset: FACS-sorted CD8+CD4-CCR7+CD45RA+ naive T cells. Receptor source: a human donor in good health. Some libraries in this study had Jurkat cell RNA spiked in.

Turning to this clonotype: Since a much larger clone is just one base distant, this may be a read error. The V and J genes are TRBV12-3 or TRBV12-4 and TRBJ2-3; possibly TRBD2 for D (5 bases). There are 14 residues in the CDR3. Trimming pared 10 bases from V and 2 bases from J, leaving 16 bases between. DNA of the CDR3: TGTGCCACTAGCTCTGGGCTAAACACAGATACGCAGTATTTT. This encodes CATSSGLNTDTQYF.

This clonotype has ten or more counts. The chain uses TRBV29-1 and TRBJ1-1; D is uncertain. CDR1 and CDR2 from the germline V gene are SQVTM and ANQGSEA. V shed 8 bases and J shed 5 bases, with 18 bases lying between them. This CDR3 comprises 13 residues. CDR3 residues: CSTQGPVTTEAFF. In DNA form, the CDR3 reads TGCAGCACTCAAGGGCCGGTAACAACTGAAGCTTTCTTT.

This clonotype was observed a few times. The chain uses TRBV12-3 or TRBV12-4 and TRBJ2-5; 9 bases agree with TRBD1. CDR3 length: 15 amino acids. J gave up 3 bases and V 3 bases, and 5 bases lay outside the gene matches. CDR3 in amino acids: CASSFTDRGEETQYF. In nucleotides, the CDR3 is TGTGCCAGCAGTTTCACCGACAGGGGGGAAGAGACCCAGTACTTC.

This clonotype turned up a few times. The CDR3 DNA sequence: TGTGCCAGCAGCTTCCCCGTCGGCCAACCCTACGAGCAGTACTTC. It yields the protein CASSFPVGQPYEQYF. V is TRBV7-9 and J is TRBJ2-7; no clear D. The V and J ends lost 3 bases and 2 bases respectively, with 14 bases between them. Germline CDR1 is SEHNR and CDR2 is FQNEAQ (reference sequence). The CDR3 has 15 residues.

In its sample, this clonotype was seen many times. This chain joins TRBV12-3 or TRBV12-4 and TRBJ2-3, with 8 bases fitting TRBD2. The V and J ends lost 7 bases and 3 bases, in that order; junction bases with no gene match: 15. CDR3 length: 17 residues. CDR3: CASTPSREGIGTDTQYF. The CDR3 DNA is TGTGCCAGCACCCCTAGCCGGGAGGGTATAGGAACAGATACGCAGTATTTT.

This clonotype turned up a few times. The gene calls are TRBV9 and TRBJ2-1; TRBD2 might be the D (5 bases). The V gene's germline CDR1 is SGDLS and CDR2 YYNGEE. Trimming cost V 0 bases and J 8 bases, with 6 bases left between them. This CDR3 has 12 residues. The DNA for the CDR3 is TGTGCCAGCAGCGTAGGAGGGTATGAGCAGTTCTTC. This translates into CASSVGGYEQFF.

Details on this clonotype: A read error is possible here, since a much larger clone lies one base away. The CDR3 here is CASSTTGGNEKLSF. The CDR3 bases are TGTGCCAGCAGCACTACAGGGGGTAATGAAAAACTGTCTTTT. The genes are TRBV7-9 and TRBJ1-4; 8 nucleotides align to TRBD1. CDR1 is SEHNR and CDR2 is FQNEAQ in the germline V gene (reference sequence). The CDR3 contains 14 residues.

This clonotype was seen ten or more times. The rearrangement joins TRBV30 to TRBJ2-3; possible D gene TRBD2, 5 bases. Germline CDR1 reads GTSNPN; CDR2 reads SVGIG (reference sequence). The CDR3 length is 12 residues. The V end was cut by 2 bases, the J end by 4 bases, with 7 bases between. The CDR3 spells CAWSRTSDTQYF. The CDR3 nucleotides are TGTGCCTGGAGTCGGACTTCAGATACGCAGTATTTT.

In the case of this clonotype: A single base separates this from a much larger clone, so it may be a read error. The chain is built from TRBV4-3 and TRBJ2-7, with 10 bases that match TRBD2. CDR3 size: 15 residues. Germline-derived CDR1 and CDR2 are LGHNA and YSLEER. Germline trimming cut 8 bases from V and 2 bases from J; bases unmatched to any gene: 9. CDR3 residues: CASGPGTSDPYEQYF. CDR3 nucleotides: TGCGCCAGCGGCCCTGGGACTAGCGACCCCTACGAGCAGTACTTC.

The gene calls are TRBV7-9 and TRBJ1-1, with D perhaps TRBD1 (5 bases). The length of the CDR3 is 15 residues. The V end lost 0 bases, the J end lost 3 bases, and 11 bases lay between the germline ends. CDR1 is SEHNR and CDR2 is FQNEAQ in the germline V gene (reference sequence). CDR3 bases: TGTGCCAGCAGCTTAGCGGGGTCGGGGGACACTGAAGCTTTCTTT. It yields the protein CASSLAGSGDTEAFF. Looking up the rest from reference TRBV7-9 and TRBJ1-1 gives the full variable domain: DTGVSQNPRHKITKRGQNVTFRCDPISEHNRLYWYRQTLGQGPEFLTYFQNEAQLEKSRLLSDRFSAERPKGSFSTLEIQRTEQGDSAMYLCASSLAGSGDTEAFFGQGTRLTVV.

In its sample, this clonotype was seen many times. V usage is TRBV29-1 and J usage is TRBJ2-1; D perhaps matches TRBD1 (6 bases). Germline values: CDR1 SQVTM, CDR2 ANQGSEA. This CDR3 spans 13 amino acids. V lost 4 bases, J lost 6 bases, and 13 bases lay in between. CDR3 sequence reads: CSVGSGVGNEQFF. Here the CDR3 DNA reads TGCAGCGTTGGGTCAGGGGTTGGCAATGAGCAGTTCTTC.

The rearrangement joins TRBV4-3 to TRBJ2-3, with D possibly matching TRBD2 (6 bases). V was clipped by 0 bases and J by 1 base, with 20 bases between them. This CDR3 comprises 19 residues. Germline CDR1 LGHNA, CDR2 YSLEER. In DNA, the CDR3 is TGCGCCAGCAGCCAAGATCGGGCTAGCGAGGGGATTGGCACAGATACGCAGTATTTT. Translating it yields CASSQDRASEGIGTDTQYF.

This clonotype occurred many times. The V and J genes are TRBV7-9 and TRBJ2-7; no firm D call. The CDR3 has 15 residues. The germline V gene encodes CDR1 SEHNR and CDR2 FQNEAQ (reference sequence). V gave up 1 base and J gave up 3 bases, with 13 bases separating them. CDR3 region: CASSLESGPYYEQYF. The DNA of the CDR3 is TGTGCCAGCAGCTTAGAATCGGGCCCCTACTACGAGCAGTACTTC.

As for this clonotype: One junction end disagrees with the germline gene, perhaps due to a read error. This rearrangement joins TRBV19 to TRBJ2-5, with TRBD2 matching 7 bases. The CDR3 length is 15 residues. The germline V gene has CDR1 LNHDA and CDR2 SQIVND (reference sequence). CDR3: CASSIGGGSSETQHF. The CDR3 DNA is TGTGCCAGTAGTATAGGCGGCGGGAGTTCTGAGACCCAGCACTTC.

This clonotype was seen more than once but under ten times. The chain recombines TRBV4-3 with TRBJ1-6; 8 bases align to TRBD1. Looked up from germline, CDR1 is LGHNA and CDR2 is YSLEER. This CDR3 is built from 19 residues. V was pared by 0 bases and J by 13 bases, with 20 bases of the junction left unmatched. CDR3 sequence (DNA): TGCGCCAGCAGCCAAGATGTGTCTGCCGTAGGACAGGGCAAGAGTCCCCTCCACTTT. It encodes CASSQDVSAVGQGKSPLHF.